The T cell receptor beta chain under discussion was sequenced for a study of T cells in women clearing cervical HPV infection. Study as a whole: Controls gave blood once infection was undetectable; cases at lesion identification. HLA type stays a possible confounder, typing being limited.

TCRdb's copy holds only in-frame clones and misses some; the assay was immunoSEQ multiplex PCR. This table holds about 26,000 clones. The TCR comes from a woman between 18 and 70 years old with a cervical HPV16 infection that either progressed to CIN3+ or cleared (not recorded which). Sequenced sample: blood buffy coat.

CDR3: CSARGDSNSPLHF. The part of the CDR3 DNA that was read is TGCAGTGCTAGGGGGGACAGTAATTCACCC. The rearrangement uses TRBV20-1 and TRBJ1-6, with 7 bases that match TRBD1. The observed sequence ends 3 residues before the CDR3 terminus, with the missing tail filled in from the germline J gene. The CDR3 sequence is 13 residues long. V was pared by 3 bases and J by 6 bases, with 2 bases of the junction left unmatched. Germline lookup yields CDR1 DFQATT and CDR2 SNEGSKA (reference sequence).